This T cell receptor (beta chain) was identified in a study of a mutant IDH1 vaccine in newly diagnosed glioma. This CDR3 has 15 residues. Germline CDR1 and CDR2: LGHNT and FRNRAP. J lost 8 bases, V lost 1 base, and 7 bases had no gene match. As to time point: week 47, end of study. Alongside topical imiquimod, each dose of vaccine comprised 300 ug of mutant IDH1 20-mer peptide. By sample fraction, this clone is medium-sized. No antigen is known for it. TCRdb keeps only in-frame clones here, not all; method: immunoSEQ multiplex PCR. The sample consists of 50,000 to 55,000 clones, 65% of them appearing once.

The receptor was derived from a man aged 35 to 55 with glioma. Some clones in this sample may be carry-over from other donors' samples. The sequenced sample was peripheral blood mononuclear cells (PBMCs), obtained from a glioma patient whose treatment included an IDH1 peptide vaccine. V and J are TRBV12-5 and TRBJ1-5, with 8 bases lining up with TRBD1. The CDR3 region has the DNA TGTGCTAGTGGTTTGGACGCGGACAGGGAGGAGCCCCAGCATTTT. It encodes CASGLDADREEPQHF.